The clone carrying this T cell receptor (beta chain) has more than one count but fewer than ten. This record comes from a study of untreated major depressive disorder. The data were produced by immunoSEQ multiplex PCR, yet TCRdb's version contains in-frame clones alone and is incomplete. The sample comprises 20,000 or so clones, about 90% of which are singletons, and about 4.7% rests with the top ten. In germline, CDR1 is SGHNT, CDR2 YYREEE (reference sequence). V lost 3 bases, J lost 6 bases, and 4 bases stayed unmatched. The CDR3 covers 13 residues. Material: CD4+ T cells from PBMCs. The gene calls are TRBV5-4 and TRBJ1-2; 8 bases agree with TRBD1. The source is a woman aged 25 to 39 in good health. CDR3: CASSSQGADGYTF. The DNA for the CDR3 is TGTGCCAGCAGCTCGCAGGGGGCCGATGGCTACACCTTC.